Below, one T cell receptor beta chain is given with its context. V dropped 4 bases and J dropped 2 bases, with 9 bases sitting between them. Germline V lookup: CDR1 MNHEY, CDR2 SVGAGI. This CDR3 region has 14 residues. Clones were sequenced by immunoSEQ multiplex PCR, and TCRdb holds only the in-frame ones, with some missing. The sample lists around 62,000 clones; around 86% were seen once. This specimen belongs to a study of glioma-infiltrating T cells after dendritic cell vaccination. The receptor was isolated from a human donor with glioblastoma. V usage is TRBV6-5 and J usage is TRBJ2-1, with a weak D call TRBD1 (5 bases). The sequencing used blood, collected before dendritic cell vaccination. The CDR3 DNA reads TGTGCCAGCAGTTGGACATCGCCCTACAATGAGCAGTTCTTC. This gives the protein CASSWTSPYNEQFF.